These 23 T cell receptor beta chains were sequenced from one sample in a study of technical replicates of blood from several donors. Here immunoSEQ multiplex PCR was the method, and the copy in TCRdb shows in-frame clones only, minus some. The table records approximately 85,000 clones, 85% to 95% of them present only once. The specimen was T cells isolated from PBMCs. Receptors originate from a human donor in good health.

This chain links TRBV7-8 with TRBJ2-7, with D possibly being TRBD1 (5 bases). CDR3 length: 13 amino acids. Trimming left V 5 bases short and J 0 bases short, with 8 bases between. Germline V CDR1 and CDR2: SGHVS, FQNEAQ. The CDR3 here is CASSPQASYEQYF. The CDR3 nucleotides are TGTGCCAGCAGCCCACAGGCCTCCTACGAGCAGTACTTC.

The V gene is TRBV5-5, the J gene TRBJ1-1, with TRBD1 identical over 10 bases. The J segment lost 6 bases and the V segment lost 5 bases, leaving 1 base of the junction unmatched. Per the germline V gene, CDR1 is SGHKS and CDR2 is YYEKEE (reference sequence). This CDR3 is 12 amino acids long. CDR3 DNA: TGTGCCAGCAGTGGACAGGGGGCTGAAGCTTTCTTT. Protein sequence: CASSGQGAEAFF.

The V and J genes are TRBV7-9 and TRBJ2-7; 7 bases are shared with TRBD1. V dropped 5 bases and J dropped 5; count of bases not matched to a gene: 15. This CDR3 has 16 residues. CDR1 and CDR2 (germline): SEHNR, FQNEAQ (reference sequence). CDR3 sequence: CASSLRRQGFVNEQYF. DNA of the CDR3: TGTGCCAGCAGCCTTAGACGACAGGGATTCGTGAACGAGCAGTACTTC. Full variable domain (outside the CDR3, taken from reference TRBV7-9 and TRBJ2-7): DTGVSQNPRHKITKRGQNVTFRCDPISEHNRLYWYRQTLGQGPEFLTYFQNEAQLEKSRLLSDRFSAERPKGSFSTLEIQRTEQGDSAMYLCASSLRRQGFVNEQYFGPGTRLTVT.

V gene TRBV28 combines with J gene TRBJ2-5; 8 nucleotides line up with TRBD1. The V gene end was trimmed by 6 bases and the J gene end by 5 bases; junction bases not matched to a gene: 2. Germline CDR1 and CDR2: MDHEN and SYDVKM. CDR3 length: 12 amino acids. Written as DNA, the CDR3 is TGTGCCAGCAGCAGGACAGGGGAGACCCAGTACTTC. It translates to CASSRTGETQYF.

The CDR3 protein is CASMQAEQVNEAFF. Here the CDR3 DNA reads TGTGCCAGCATGCAGGCCGAACAGGTGAATGAAGCTTTCTTT. V usage is TRBV18 and J usage is TRBJ1-1, with a tentative D call TRBD1 (5 bases). Germline V lookup: CDR1 KGHSH, CDR2 LQKENI. This CDR3 has 14 amino acids. Trimming left V 8 bases short and J 7 bases short, with 20 bases between.

The genes are TRBV28 and TRBJ1-3, with D hard to call. V lost 8 bases, J lost 5 bases, and 7 bases lay in between. Germline V lookup: CDR1 MDHEN, CDR2 SYDVKM. The CDR3 consists of 11 residues. The CDR3: CASRLRNTIYF. Here the CDR3 DNA reads TGTGCCAGCCGTCTACGAAACACCATATATTTT.

J is TRBJ1-5 and V is TRBV7-9; 9 nucleotides align to TRBD1. V shed 5 bases and J 4 bases; nucleotides not matched to a gene: 3. Germline V lookup: CDR1 SEHNR, CDR2 FQNEAQ (reference sequence). The CDR3 totals 14 residues. CDR3 loop: CASSPTGGNQPQHF. CDR3 DNA: TGTGCCAGCAGCCCGACAGGGGGAAATCAGCCCCAGCATTTT.

The chain employs TRBV14 and TRBJ2-7, with 9 bases identical to TRBD1. Trimming removed 5 bases from V and 0 bases from J; junction bases left unmatched: 2. Germline CDR1 SGHDN, CDR2 FVKESK. There are 14 residues in the CDR3. CDR3 protein: CASSRQGVSYEQYF. The CDR3, as DNA: TGTGCCAGCAGCAGACAGGGGGTCTCCTACGAGCAGTACTTC.

This clone was seen only once. This chain uses TRBV4-1 with TRBJ2-4; possibly TRBD1 for D (8 bases). Germline V gene data show CDR1 as MGHRA and CDR2 as YSYEKL. The CDR3 is 22 residues long. Trimming shortened V by 3 bases and J by 1 base, and 31 bases separated the two germline ends. The DNA of the CDR3 is TGCGCCAGCAGCCAGGACCGTGTGTGGACAGGGACTACCCTTACTGCCAAAAACATTCAGTACTTC. It yields the protein CASSQDRVWTGTTLTAKNIQYF.

This chain connects TRBV5-1 to TRBJ1-1, with D hard to call. The V end lost 1 base, the J end lost 1 base, and 8 bases lay between the germline ends. CDR1 and CDR2 from the germline V gene are SGHRS and YFSETQ. The CDR3 totals 14 residues. CDR3 protein: CASSLTAGNTEAFF. CDR3 coding DNA: TGCGCCAGCAGCTTGACGGCGGGGAACACTGAAGCTTTCTTT.

This clone was observed a few times. This sequence joins TRBV6-1 and TRBJ1-5; TRBD1 might be the D (5 bases). The CDR3 has 16 residues. CDR1 is MNHNS and CDR2 is SASEGT in the germline V gene. V dropped 1 base and J dropped 2 bases, with 12 bases sitting between them. The CDR3 bases are TGTGCCAGCAGTGAAGTAGGGGAAGGAGGCAATCAGCCCCAGCATTTT. Translated, it gives CASSEVGEGGNQPQHF.

The V call is TRBV5-1, the J call TRBJ2-7; 10 bases map to TRBD2. This CDR3 is 15 amino acids long. The junction had 4 bases not matched to a gene; V was cut back by 0 bases and J by 4 bases. CDR1 SGHRS and CDR2 YFSETQ come from the germline V gene. CDR3 nucleotides: TGCGCCAGCAGCTTGGGAGCGGGAGGGCCTTACGAGCAGTACTTC. Protein sequence: CASSLGAGGPYEQYF.

The gene calls are TRBV15 and TRBJ1-5; D uncertain. The ends were cut back, 3 bases at V and 3 bases at J, with 18 bases in the middle. The CDR3 loop spans 17 amino acids. Germline lookup yields CDR1 LNHNV and CDR2 YYDKDF (reference sequence). CDR3 residues: CATSSPLGRWNNQPQHF. The CDR3 DNA sequence: TGTGCCACCAGCAGTCCCTTGGGGAGATGGAACAATCAGCCCCAGCATTTT.

This clone was seen only once. The V and J genes are TRBV5-1 and TRBJ2-1; D remains ambiguous. The CDR3 has 14 residues. Per germline, CDR1 SGHRS and CDR2 YFSETQ. V dropped 2 bases and J dropped 0 bases, with 6 bases sitting between them. CDR3 region: CASSLQSSYNEQFF. CDR3 nucleotide sequence: TGCGCCAGCAGCTTACAAAGCTCCTACAATGAGCAGTTCTTC.

This chain links TRBV5-1 with TRBJ2-7; 7 positions match TRBD1. The CDR3 is 16 residues long. V was clipped by 0 bases and J by 1 base; unmatched bases: 7. CDR1 and CDR2 (germline): SGHRS, YFSETQ. CDR3 in amino acids: CASSLEAGGFSYEQYF. The CDR3 bases are TGCGCCAGCAGCTTGGAAGCAGGGGGATTTTCCTACGAGCAGTACTTC.

The V and J genes are TRBV23-1 and TRBJ2-2; 12 bases are a match to TRBD1. TRBV23-1 falls under the ORF class, with uncertain function. Trimming at V came to 4 bases and at J to 4 bases, leaving 28 bases not matched to a gene. The CDR3 contains 24 residues. CDR3 in DNA: TGCGCCAGCAGTCCACACCCAATCAACCTCGGGACAGGGGGCCGGCTAGCACCCACCGGGGAGCTGTTTTTT. It encodes CASSPHPINLGTGGRLAPTGELFF.

This chain links TRBV4-1 with TRBJ2-7; 7 bases are a match to TRBD2. J lost 2 bases, V lost 4 bases, and 14 bases had no gene match. Germline V gene lookup returns CDR1 MGHRA and CDR2 YSYEKL. This CDR3 has 17 residues. CDR3 DNA: TGCGCCAGCAGCCCCGCCAACCGGGGGACTAAGGCCTACGAGCAGTACTTC. The encoded protein is CASSPANRGTKAYEQYF.

This clone was seen just once. This chain connects TRBV5-6 to TRBJ2-3; D may be TRBD1 (5 bases). The CDR3 totals 15 residues. Germline V CDR1 and CDR2: SGHDT, YYEEEE. Trimming took off 2 bases at V and 4 bases at J, with 14 bases between the two ends. CDR3 bases: TGTGCCAGCAGCTTAATAGGGGCTGGCTCAGATACGCAGTATTTT. Residues: CASSLIGAGSDTQYF.

The chain has TRBV19 and TRBJ2-1; 12 bases line up with TRBD2. The CDR3 runs to 18 residues. V gave up 3 bases and J gave up 9 bases; unmatched junction bases: 15. The germline V gene has CDR1 LNHDA and CDR2 SQIVND (reference sequence). The CDR3 here is CASSIRLAGVREIGEQFF. The DNA for the CDR3 is TGTGCCAGTAGTATTAGACTAGCGGGAGTACGGGAAATTGGTGAGCAGTTCTTC.

As regards this clone: The junction departs from germline at one end; a sequencing error may be responsible. The chain joins TRBV7-7 to TRBJ2-2, with D unresolved. CDR1 SSHAT and CDR2 FNYEAQ come from the germline V gene (reference sequence). The CDR3 loop spans 18 amino acids. The CDR3 here is CASSLIPQTTSNTGELFF. For the CDR3, the DNA is TGTGCTAGCAGCTTAATCCCCCAGACAACTTCGAACACCGGGGAGCTGTTTTTT.

The chain carries TRBV7-2 and TRBJ2-2; 7 bases are shared with TRBD1. CDR1 is SGHTA and CDR2 is FQGNSA in the germline V gene. The J segment lost 1 base and the V segment lost 4 bases, leaving 3 bases of the junction unmatched. The CDR3 contains 15 residues. The CDR3 spells CASSYRTGNTGELFF. The CDR3, as DNA: TGTGCCAGCAGCTACCGGACAGGGAACACCGGGGAGCTGTTTTTT.

This chain uses TRBV28 with TRBJ1-5; D gene unclear. CDR1 and CDR2 (germline): MDHEN, SYDVKM. The germline V and J ends were trimmed by 5 bases and 12 bases, with 14 bases remaining between them. The CDR3 length is 12 residues. CDR3 protein: CASSGLIRDQHF. CDR3 coding DNA: TGTGCCAGCAGTGGCCTGATTCGGGACCAGCATTTT. The full variable domain, completed using reference TRBV28 and TRBJ1-5, is DVKVTQSSRYLVKRTGEKVFLECVQDMDHENMFWYRQDPGLGLRLIYFSYDVKMKEKGDIPEGYSVSREKKERFSLILESASTNQTSMYLCASSGLIRDQHFGDGTRLSIL.

V and J are TRBV10-2 and TRBJ1-5; 7 bases agree with TRBD1. Germline CDR1 is WSHSY and CDR2 is SAAADI. This CDR3 has 14 residues. The V segment lost 3 bases and the J segment 6 bases; nucleotides outside the gene matches: 5. CDR3 loop: CASSEYRGGQPQHF. The CDR3 coding sequence is TGCGCCAGCAGTGAATACAGGGGCGGTCAGCCCCAGCATTTT.